These T cell receptor beta chains were read from a single sample in a study of OX40 agonist ivuxolimab in advanced cancers. TCRdb's copy holds only in-frame clones and misses some; the assay was immunoSEQ multiplex PCR. The sample records 12,000 or so clones, 75% to 90% being singletons. Source: CD4+ or CD8+ T cells sorted from blood, taken in a trial of the OX40 agonist ivuxolimab. These receptor sequences come from an adult with an advanced solid tumor such as melanoma, head and neck, liver or kidney cancer. The CDR3 runs from the conserved cysteine through the conserved F or W. The D gene is left open where the match is weak. Clone size is given for some rows only: seen once, a few or many times, or a class if the clone is expanded.

D	V	size	J	CDR3	DNA
TRBD1	TRBV6-6	.	TRBJ1-6	CASQGGTPLHF	TGTGCCAGCCAGGGGGGAACACCCCTCCACTTT
.	TRBV5-8	.	TRBJ1-5	CASTPEGFGNQPQHF	TGTGCCAGCACCCCTGAGGGGTTTGGCAATCAGCCCCAGCATTTT
.	TRBV6-1	.	TRBJ2-1	CASSVGLARGNEQFF	TGTGCCAGCAGTGTTGGGCTAGCAAGGGGCAATGAGCAGTTCTTC
.	TRBV4-1	.	TRBJ2-3	CASSHPGGWGLSSTDTQYF	TGCGCCAGCAGCCATCCCGGCGGGTGGGGGCTATCCAGCACAGATACGCAGTATTTT
.	TRBV29-1	.	TRBJ1-1	CSVVGQGLEAFF	TGCAGCGTTGTAGGGCAGGGGTTAGAAGCTTTCTTT
.	TRBV19	medium-sized	TRBJ2-1	CASSIFLYNEQFF	TGTGCCAGTAGTATCTTTCTCTACAATGAGCAGTTCTTC
.	TRBV5-1	.	TRBJ2-2	CASTTRDPTPGELFF	TGCGCCAGCACCACTCGGGACCCCACACCCGGGGAGCTGTTTTTT
TRBD1	TRBV7-9	.	TRBJ2-7	CASSPQDRTPYEQYF	TGTGCCAGCAGCCCCCAGGACAGGACCCCCTACGAGCAGTACTTC
.	TRBV6-5	.	TRBJ1-2	CASSYKEGSPYGYTF	TGTGCCAGCAGCTATAAGGAGGGGTCCCCCTATGGCTACACCTTC
.	TRBV4-1	.	TRBJ1-3	CASSQSGDTETIYF	TGCGCCAGCAGCCAGTCAGGGGACACGGAGACCATATATTTT
TRBD2	TRBV30	.	TRBJ2-3	CAWSAAGGGTDTQYF	TGTGCCTGGAGTGCAGCGGGGGGGGGCACAGATACGCAGTATTTT
.	TRBV10-3	.	TRBJ2-7	CAISEGGIYEQYF	TGTGCCATCAGTGAGGGCGGGATCTACGAGCAGTACTTC
.	TRBV5-4	.	TRBJ2-1	CASSLVPGSSNEQFF	TGTGCCAGCAGCTTGGTTCCAGGGAGTAGCAATGAGCAGTTCTTC
TRBD1	TRBV9	.	TRBJ1-2	CASRLRTGADYGYTF	TGTGCCAGCAGGCTACGGACAGGGGCTGACTATGGCTACACCTTC
.	TRBV19	once	TRBJ2-7	CASSSGSGFSYEQYF	TGTGCCAGTTCCTCCGGGAGCGGATTCTCCTACGAGCAGTACTTC
TRBD2	TRBV6-4	few	TRBJ2-1	CASSGLAGGNEQFF	TGTGCCAGCAGTGGACTAGCGGGTGGCAATGAGCAGTTCTTC
.	TRBV21-1	.	TRBJ1-1	CASSKAMGLKTNTEAFF	TGTGCCAGCAGCAAAGCAATGGGACTCAAGACGAACACTGAAGCTTTCTTT
.	TRBV6-5	.	TRBJ2-7	CASTMGGEQYF	TGTGCCAGCACAATGGGAGGCGAGCAGTACTTC
.	TRBV7-8	.	TRBJ2-6	CAPRAIRSGANVLTF	TGTGCCCCGCGGGCCATCCGCTCTGGGGCCAACGTCCTGACTTTC
TRBD1	TRBV30	.	TRBJ1-1	CAWGQGITEAFF	TGTGCCTGGGGACAGGGAATCACTGAAGCTTTCTTT
TRBD1	TRBV20-1	.	TRBJ2-7	CSAKQGDEQYF	TGCAGTGCTAAACAGGGGGACGAGCAGTACTTC
.	TRBV19	.	TRBJ1-3	CASSISWSSGNTIYF	TGTGCCAGTAGTATATCCTGGAGCTCTGGAAACACCATATATTTT
TRBD2	TRBV27	.	TRBJ2-3	CASRPGLEERDTQYF	TGTGCCAGCAGACCGGGACTAGAGGAGAGAGATACGCAGTATTTT
TRBD1	TRBV9	.	TRBJ2-3	CASTGGGTDTQYF	TGTGCCAGCACAGGGGGAGGCACAGATACGCAGTATTTT
TRBD1	TRBV7-9	.	TRBJ1-5	CASAGQGEAHSNQPQHF	TGTGCCAGCGCGGGACAGGGAGAAGCTCATAGCAATCAGCCCCAGCATTTT
TRBD1	TRBV11-2	.	TRBJ1-3	CASSLVGFGQADSGNTIYF	TGTGCCAGCAGCTTAGTAGGCTTCGGACAGGCCGACTCTGGAAACACCATATATTTT
.	TRBV4-1	.	TRBJ1-2	CASSQDHQALGYGYTF	TGCGCCAGCAGCCAAGATCATCAGGCCCTGGGCTATGGCTACACCTTC
.	TRBV2	.	TRBJ1-1	CASSQGRTEAFF	TGTGCCAGCAGCCAGGGTAGAACTGAAGCTTTCTTT
TRBD2	TRBV4-1	.	TRBJ2-1	CASSQVGPTLPSGEYNEQFF	TGCGCCAGCAGCCAAGTGGGGCCGACGCTGCCTAGCGGTGAATACAATGAGCAGTTCTTC
TRBD2	TRBV7-8	few	TRBJ2-1	CASSLVPLAGVFPYYNEQFF	TGTGCCAGCAGCTTAGTCCCTCTAGCGGGAGTGTTCCCCTACTACAATGAGCAGTTCTTC
.	TRBV7-9	.	TRBJ2-7	CASSLEGGLGYEQYF	TGTGCCAGCAGCTTAGAGGGGGGACTGGGCTACGAGCAGTACTTC
TRBD1	TRBV7-9	.	TRBJ2-7	CASSPKDSGQGPYEQYF	TGTGCCAGCAGTCCTAAAGACTCGGGACAGGGGCCCTACGAGCAGTACTTC
.	TRBV6-5	once	TRBJ2-7	CASSRDRTYEQYF	TGTGCCAGCTCGCGGGACCGTACCTACGAGCAGTACTTC
.	TRBV2	few	TRBJ2-7	CASSSGQLYPGEQYF	TGTGCCAGCAGTTCAGGACAGCTGTACCCGGGCGAGCAGTACTTC
.	TRBV7-9	.	TRBJ1-2	CASSLGGPIYGYTF	TGTGCCAGCAGCTTAGGAGGGCCAATCTATGGCTACACCTTC
.	TRBV5-1	.	TRBJ2-5	CASSSEGQRQETQYF	TGCGCCAGCAGCTCGGAGGGACAGAGACAAGAGACCCAGTACTTC
.	TRBV7-9	.	TRBJ2-7	CASSLRGYEQYF	TGTGCCAGCAGCTTACGGGGGTACGAGCAGTACTTC
TRBD1	TRBV5-6	.	TRBJ1-2	CASSYGTGTWKNTF	TGTGCCAGCAGCTACGGGACAGGGACCTGGAAAAACACCTTC
.	TRBV7-2	.	TRBJ2-3	CASSAGGSVPDTQYF	TGTGCCAGCAGCGCCGGGGGATCTGTGCCAGATACGCAGTATTTT
.	TRBV27	.	TRBJ2-7	CASSPRGPRKEQYF	TGTGCCAGCTCCCCGCGGGGTCCTCGGAAGGAGCAGTACTTC
.	TRBV19	.	TRBJ2-1	CASTLHLGSYNEQFF	TGTGCCAGTACCCTTCACCTCGGGTCCTACAATGAGCAGTTCTTC
.	TRBV2	.	TRBJ2-2	CASSTGLQSGELFF	TGTGCCAGCAGTACAGGGTTGCAGTCCGGGGAGCTGTTTTTT
.	TRBV27	.	TRBJ2-1	CASRDYNEQFF	TGTGCCAGCAGGGATTACAATGAGCAGTTCTTC